This T cell receptor (beta chain) was recovered during a study of T cell repertoires in cytomegalovirus infection. This clonotype showed up many times. Germline CDR1 reads MGHDK; CDR2 reads SYGVNS. V gave up 6 bases and J gave up 10 bases, with 16 bases separating them. The CDR3 sequence is 14 residues long. TCRdb redid the calling of the reads with MiXCR, one entry per CDR3 protein. Of fewer than 550,000 distinct CDR3 sequences in the sample, around 11% were seen once. This chain joins TRBV25-1 and TRBJ1-6; D is unclear. The material sequenced was PBMCs. The TCR originated in a human donor in good health (CMV status not recorded). Some clones in this sample may be carry-over from other donors' samples. The DNA of the CDR3 is TGTGCCAGCAGCAATACAGATACCCGCTCACCCCTCCACTTT. Its translation: CASSNTDTRSPLHF. Filled out from reference TRBV25-1 and TRBJ1-6, the complete variable domain reads EADIYQTPRYLVIGTGKKITLECSQTMGHDKMYWYQQDPGMELHLIHYSYGVNSTEKGDLSSESTVSRIRTEHFPLTLESARPSHTSQYLCASSNTDTRSPLHFGNGTRLTVT.